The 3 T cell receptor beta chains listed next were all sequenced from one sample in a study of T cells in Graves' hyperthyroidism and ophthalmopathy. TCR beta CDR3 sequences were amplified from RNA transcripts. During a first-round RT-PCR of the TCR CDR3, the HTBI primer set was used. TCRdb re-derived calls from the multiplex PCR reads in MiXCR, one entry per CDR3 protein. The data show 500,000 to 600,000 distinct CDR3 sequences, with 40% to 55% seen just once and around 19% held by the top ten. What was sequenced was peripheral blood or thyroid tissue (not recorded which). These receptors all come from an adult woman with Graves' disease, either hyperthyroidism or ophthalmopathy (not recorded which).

CDR3 protein: CAGVGQGDLETQYF. DNA of the CDR3: TGTGCCGGGGTCGGACAGGGTGATTTGGAGACCCAGTACTTC. The rearrangement joins TRBV2 to TRBJ2-5; 8 bases align to TRBD1. The V segment lost 11 bases and the J segment 5 bases; nucleotides outside the gene matches: 13. The germline gives CDR1 SNHLY, CDR2 FYNNEI. The CDR3 contains 14 residues.

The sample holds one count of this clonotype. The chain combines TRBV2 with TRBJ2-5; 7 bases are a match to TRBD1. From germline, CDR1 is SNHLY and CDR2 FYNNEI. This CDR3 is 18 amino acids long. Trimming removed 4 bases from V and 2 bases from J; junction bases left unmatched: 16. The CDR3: CASSGGGGYTLGQETQYF. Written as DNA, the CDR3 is TGTGCCAGCAGTGGAGGGGGCGGCTACACCTTGGGGCAAGAGACCCAGTACTTC.

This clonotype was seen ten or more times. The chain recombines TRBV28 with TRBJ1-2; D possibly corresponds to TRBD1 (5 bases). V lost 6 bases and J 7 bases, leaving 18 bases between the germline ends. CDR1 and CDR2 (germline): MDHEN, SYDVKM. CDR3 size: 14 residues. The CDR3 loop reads CASSDRTGAGGYTF. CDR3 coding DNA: TGTGCCAGCAGCGATCGAACAGGCGCCGGTGGCTACACCTTC.